Shown below are 10 T cell receptor beta chains from a single sample sequenced in a study of CD8+ T cells in alopecia areata. The authors extracted RNA and reverse transcribed it into cDNA as the sequencing template. Clones were sequenced by immunoSEQ multiplex PCR, and TCRdb holds only the in-frame ones, with some missing. The sample carries 90,000 to 120,000 clones, over 80% recorded once. Treatment reported: oral pan-JAK inhibitor, 5-10 mg twice daily. The sample in question was CD8+ T cells sorted from blood, obtained at week 24, from a patient treated with tofacitinib. Every receptor here comes from a human donor with alopecia areata.

V and J are TRBV27 and TRBJ2-1, with a tentative D call TRBD1 (6 bases). Germline V CDR1 and CDR2: MNHEY, SMNVEV (reference sequence). V was trimmed by 7 bases and J by 0 bases, leaving 16 bases between them. CDR3 length: 16 residues. CDR3 DNA sequence: TGTGCCAGCAACCGACAGGCCTATAGCTCCTACAATGAGCAGTTCTTC. It codes for CASNRQAYSSYNEQFF.

V usage is TRBV14 and J usage is TRBJ2-3; D is possibly TRBD2 (6 bases). There are 16 residues in the CDR3. The V end was cut by 0 bases, the J end by 1 base, with 11 bases between. The germline CDR1 and CDR2 sequences are SGHDN and FVKESK. DNA of the CDR3: TGTGCCAGCAGCCAAGAGAGACCGGGGGGCACAGATACGCAGTATTTT. Encoded protein: CASSQERPGGTDTQYF.

The chain has TRBV2 and TRBJ1-2, with D perhaps matching TRBD1 (5 bases). Trimming pared 3 bases from V and 8 bases from J, leaving 13 bases between. The CDR3 totals 13 residues. The germline CDR1 and CDR2 sequences are SNHLY and FYNNEI. CDR3 in amino acids: CASSESGAHGYTF. The CDR3 region has the DNA TGTGCCAGCAGTGAGTCCGGGGCGCACGGCTACACCTTC.

The chain combines TRBV2 with TRBJ1-5; D perhaps matches TRBD1 (5 bases). The germline V and J ends were trimmed by 8 bases and 2 bases, with 13 bases remaining between them. This CDR3 has 14 residues. Germline-derived CDR1 and CDR2 are SNHLY and FYNNEI. The CDR3 coding sequence is TGTGCCAGCGAATCCCGGGACGGCAATCAGCCCCAGCATTTT. It is translated as CASESRDGNQPQHF. Complete variable domain (other parts from reference TRBV2 and TRBJ1-5): EPEVTQTPSHQVTQMGQEVILRCVPISNHLYFYWYRQILGQKVEFLVSFYNNEISEKSEIFDDQFSVERPDGSNFTLKIRSTKLEDSAMYFCASESRDGNQPQHFGDGTRLSIL.

The chain couples TRBV9 to TRBJ2-3, with TRBD1 matching 7 bases. The germline V gene has CDR1 SGDLS and CDR2 YYNGEE. V gave up 3 bases and J gave up 1 base; unmatched junction bases: 2. This CDR3 has 14 residues. The CDR3 sequence is CASSAQGGTDTQYF. DNA for the CDR3: TGTGCCAGCAGCGCCCAGGGGGGCACAGATACGCAGTATTTT.

This clone showed up just once. The V and J genes are TRBV7-6 and TRBJ2-1; TRBD2 aligns across 12 bases. J lost 2 bases, V lost 6 bases, and 5 bases had no gene match. Germline V gene sequence: CDR1 SGHVS, CDR2 FNYEAQ. CDR3 length: 16 residues. CDR3 residues: CASRKLAGGTYNEQFF. CDR3 nucleotides: TGTGCCAGCAGGAAACTAGCGGGGGGTACCTACAATGAGCAGTTCTTC.

This clone was found once. The chain recombines TRBV2 with TRBJ2-5, with D perhaps TRBD2 (5 bases). The CDR3 is 13 residues long. From germline, CDR1 is SNHLY and CDR2 FYNNEI. Trimming took off 7 bases at V and 2 bases at J, with 11 bases between the two ends. CDR3 nucleotide sequence: TGTGCCAGCAACGACGGGGTTCAAGAGACCCAGTACTTC. It encodes CASNDGVQETQYF.

The chain carries TRBV13 and TRBJ1-1; 8 positions match TRBD1. This CDR3 has 15 amino acids. Unmatched junction bases numbered 10, after V lost 3 bases and J lost 7 bases. CDR1 and CDR2 from the germline V gene are PRHDT and FYEKMQ (reference sequence). The chain's CDR3 is CASSLGRGRGVEAFF. The CDR3 coding sequence is TGTGCCAGCAGCTTGGGCAGGGGGCGAGGAGTTGAAGCTTTCTTT.

The chain is built from TRBV7-2 and TRBJ1-1; TRBD1 is a possible D gene (6 bases). Deletions cut 1 base from V and 4 bases from J, with 16 bases between. Germline assignment: CDR1 SGHTA and CDR2 FQGNSA. The CDR3 has 16 residues. DNA of the CDR3: TGTGCCAGCAGCTTAGAGCGGACAGTTACGGGCACTGAAGCTTTCTTT. It translates to CASSLERTVTGTEAFF.

This clone was found a few times. The chain has TRBV11-1 and TRBJ2-5; TRBD1 is a possible D gene (5 bases). Germline CDR1 is SGHAT and CDR2 is FQDESV (reference sequence). The V gene lost 8 bases and the J gene lost 8 bases, with 9 bases spanning the gap. CDR3 size: 10 residues. The CDR3, as DNA: TGTGCCAGCGAAGGGGAAACCCAGTACTTC. As protein: CASEGETQYF.